This entry describes one TCR beta chain. Method: immunoSEQ multiplex PCR; TCRdb's copy keeps in-frame clones and lacks some. The sample has roughly 200,000 clones, approximately 85% seen once. This sample was taken from a study of blood T cell repertoires in COVID-19. V shed 3 bases and J 2 bases; nucleotides not matched to a gene: 3. Germline CDR1 is SGDLS and CDR2 is YYNGEE. There are 14 residues in the CDR3. The chain carries TRBV9 and TRBJ1-2; 8 nucleotides align to TRBD1. The sequence was obtained from a middle-aged man who had recovered from COVID-19. What was sequenced was PBMCs or T cells enriched from blood (not recorded which). In nucleotides, the CDR3 is TGTGCCAGCAGCGACGGACAGGGAAACTATGGCTACACCTTC. Residues: CASSDGQGNYGYTF.